The present T cell receptor beta chain was sequenced within a study of shared clonotypes between healthy human individuals. V was cut by 1 base and J by 1 base, with 5 bases left in between. CDR1 is MDHEN, CDR2 SYDVKM, per germline. The CDR3 has 13 residues. CD8 cells classed as naive were CD45RO-negative and positively selected for CCR7, excluding terminally differentiated effector memory CD45RA+ cells. Libraries were prepared by immunoSEQ multiplex PCR; TCRdb keeps only in-frame clonotypes and omits some of them. Of some 2.1 million clones listed, 80% to 95% were seen once; the top ten hold approximately 1.6%. With regard to this clone: Other DNA sequences in this specimen translate into the identical CDR3.

This TCR came from a young man in good health. Some clones in this sample may be carry-over from other donors' samples. Sequencing was performed on naive CD8+ T cells from PBMCs. This chain links TRBV28 with TRBJ2-7, with D unresolved. The CDR3 DNA reads as TGTGCCAGCAGTTTATCGGCTTCCTACGAGCAGTACTTC. Encoded protein: CASSLSASYEQYF. The variable domain in full, with the rest retrieved from reference TRBV28 and TRBJ2-7, is DVKVTQSSRYLVKRTGEKVFLECVQDMDHENMFWYRQDPGLGLRLIYFSYDVKMKEKGDIPEGYSVSREKKERFSLILESASTNQTSMYLCASSLSASYEQYFGPGTRLTVT.